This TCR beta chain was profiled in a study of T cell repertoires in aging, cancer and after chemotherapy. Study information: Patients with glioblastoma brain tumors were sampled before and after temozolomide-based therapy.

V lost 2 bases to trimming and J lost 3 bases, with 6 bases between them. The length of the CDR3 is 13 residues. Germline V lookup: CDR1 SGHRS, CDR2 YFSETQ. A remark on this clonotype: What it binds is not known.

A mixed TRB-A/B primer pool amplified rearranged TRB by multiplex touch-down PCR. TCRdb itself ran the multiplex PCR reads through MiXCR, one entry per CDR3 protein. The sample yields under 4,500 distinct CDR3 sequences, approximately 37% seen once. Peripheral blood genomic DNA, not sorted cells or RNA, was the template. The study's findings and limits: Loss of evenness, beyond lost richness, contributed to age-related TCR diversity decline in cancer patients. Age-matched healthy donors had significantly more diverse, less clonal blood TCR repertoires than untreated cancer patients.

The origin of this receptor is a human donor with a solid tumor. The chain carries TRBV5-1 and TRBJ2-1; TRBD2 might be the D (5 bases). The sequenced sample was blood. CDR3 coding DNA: TGCGCCAGCAGCTTCGAGGGCTACAATGAGCAGTTCTTC. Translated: CASSFEGYNEQFF.